Each of the 23 T cell receptor beta chains below was sequenced from the same sample in a study of cytomegalovirus exposure and HLA in healthy donors (dated by TCRdb to about 2017). Library preparation used the immunoSEQ multiplex PCR assay. The multiplex PCR relied on a mix of 60 forward primers for TCR Vbeta segments and 13 reverse primers for TCR Jbeta segments. TCRdb's version of the immuneACCESS table is confined to in-frame rearrangements and falls short of the full clone set. An unresolved V gene accounts for under half of the shortfall where checked; the remainder is of unknown origin. The table for this sample lists about 96,000 clones. 3% to 4% of the sample is taken by the ten largest. The source material was PBMCs. The origin of the receptors is a woman aged 25-40 years in good health and CMV-seronegative.

The J gene is TRBJ2-7, the V gene TRBV9; TRBD2 matches 9 bases. This CDR3 contains 17 residues. V dropped 4 bases and J dropped 0; count of bases not matched to a gene: 11. CDR1 and CDR2 from the germline V gene are SGDLS and YYNGEE. The CDR3 nucleotides read TGTGCCAGCAGCCGAAGCGGTCTAGCGGGGAACTCCTACGAGCAGTACTTC. It specifies CASSRSGLAGNSYEQYF.

This chain joins TRBV11-2 and TRBJ1-2; no clear D. V gave up 1 base and J gave up 4 bases, with 10 bases separating them. Germline CDR1 SGHAT, CDR2 FQNNGV. The CDR3 has 14 amino acids. The CDR3 protein is CASSLGTEGYGYTF. DNA for the CDR3: TGTGCCAGCAGCTTAGGTACAGAAGGCTATGGCTACACCTTC.

J is TRBJ2-7 and V is TRBV10-2, with 9 bases lining up with TRBD1. V gave up 4 bases and J gave up 3 bases; unmatched junction bases: 4. The CDR3 has 14 amino acids. Per the germline V gene, CDR1 is WSHSY and CDR2 is SAAADI. CDR3 nucleotide sequence: TGCGCCAGCAGTGCGTGGGACAGGGACTACGAGCAGTACTTC. Amino acid sequence: CASSAWDRDYEQYF.

Remarks on this clone: Within the sample, other DNA sequences also encode this same CDR3. This sequence joins TRBV7-9 and TRBJ2-1, with D maybe TRBD1 (7 bases). The CDR3 has 16 residues. Germline V CDR1 and CDR2: SEHNR, FQNEAQ (reference sequence). The V end was cut by 7 bases, the J end by 10 bases, with 26 bases between. The CDR3 DNA reads as TGTGCCAGCACCCCAGGGGGGCAGGGTCGAACGCGCGAGCAGTTCTTC. Amino acid sequence: CASTPGGQGRTREQFF. Supplemented by reference TRBV7-9 and TRBJ2-1, the full variable domain reads DTGVSQNPRHKITKRGQNVTFRCDPISEHNRLYWYRQTLGQGPEFLTYFQNEAQLEKSRLLSDRFSAERPKGSFSTLEIQRTEQGDSAMYLCASTPGGQGRTREQFFGPGTRLTVL.

The V and J genes are TRBV2 and TRBJ2-4; maybe TRBD2 (6 bases). The ends were cut back, 4 bases at V and 2 bases at J, with 18 bases in the middle. Germline V CDR1 and CDR2: SNHLY, FYNNEI. The CDR3 extends over 17 amino acids. The CDR3: CASSAVSGLFSKNIQYF. The CDR3 bases are TGTGCCAGCAGTGCCGTATCGGGACTCTTTTCCAAAAACATTCAGTACTTC.

The genes are TRBV7-9 and TRBJ2-4; 7 bases line up with TRBD2. With 5 bases clipped from V and 8 bases from J, the junction kept 3 bases outside the gene matches. Germline V gene sequence: CDR1 SEHNR, CDR2 FQNEAQ (reference sequence). The CDR3 has 12 amino acids. For the CDR3, the DNA is TGTGCCAGCAGCCCAACTAGCGACATTCAGTACTTC. Amino acids: CASSPTSDIQYF.

This rearrangement joins TRBV27 to TRBJ2-5; 9 bases fit TRBD1. The end of the DNA fits TRBJ2-7 better, so the J call may be wrong. Germline values: CDR1 MNHEY, CDR2 SMNVEV (reference sequence). The CDR3 length is 16 residues. CDR3: CASSPITGGKGDEQYF. The CDR3 DNA is TGTGCCAGCAGTCCTATTACAGGGGGCAAGGGCGACGAGCAGTACTTC.

The V call is TRBV6-1, the J call TRBJ2-5; 7 positions agree with TRBD1. V lost 4 bases to trimming and J lost 4 bases; unmatched junction nucleotides: 3. The CDR3 is 13 residues long. Germline V gene data show CDR1 as MNHNS and CDR2 as SASEGT. The CDR3 region has the DNA TGTGCCAGCAGTGTGGGACAGCCAGAGACCCAGTACTTC. Translating it yields CASSVGQPETQYF.

The CDR3 coding sequence is TGTGCCAGCAGCTTACACGCGCCGGATCAGCCCCAGCATTTT. Protein sequence: CASSLHAPDQPQHF. This chain connects TRBV7-4 to TRBJ1-5; D remains ambiguous. The CDR3 extends over 14 amino acids. Trimming shortened V by 2 bases and J by 5 bases, and 10 bases separated the two germline ends. The germline CDR1 and CDR2 sequences are SGHVT and SQSDAQ.

The chain links TRBV14 to TRBJ2-2; unclear D gene. Per the germline V gene, CDR1 is SGHDN and CDR2 is FVKESK. The CDR3 has 13 amino acids. Trimming left V 4 bases short and J 4 bases short, with 7 bases between. In DNA, the CDR3 is TGTGCCAGCAGCCCCCCGTTCACCGGGGAGCTGTTTTTT. This encodes CASSPPFTGELFF.

The genes are TRBV6-1 and TRBJ1-6; the D is unclear. Between the trimmed V and J ends, which lost 11 bases and 0 bases, there was a span of 8 bases. Per germline, CDR1 MNHNS and CDR2 SASEGT. The CDR3 has 13 amino acids. The CDR3 DNA is TGTGCCCACGCCAGCTCCTATAATTCACCCCTCCACTTT. Its protein product is CAHASSYNSPLHF.

CDR3 sequence (DNA): TGTGCCAGCAGCGCCACAGGGAATCAGCCCCAGCATTTT. It translates to CASSATGNQPQHF. This chain joins TRBV9 and TRBJ1-5; tentative D call: TRBD1 (6 bases). Trimming stripped 3 bases from V and 4 bases from J, with 8 bases between. This CDR3 contains 13 residues. Germline CDR1 and CDR2: SGDLS and YYNGEE.

The rearrangement joins TRBV9 to TRBJ1-6, with 7 bases matching TRBD1. This CDR3 comprises 15 residues. CDR1 is SGDLS and CDR2 is YYNGEE in the germline V gene. Losses at the gene ends were 4 bases for V and 7 bases for J; bases not matched to a gene: 8. CDR3 amino acids: CASSSTGTANSPLHF. As DNA, the CDR3 is TGTGCCAGCAGCTCCACCGGGACAGCAAATTCACCCCTCCACTTT.

The chain joins TRBV7-9 to TRBJ2-5, with 10 positions matching TRBD1. This CDR3 has 17 residues. CDR1 is SEHNR and CDR2 is FQNEAQ in the germline V gene (reference sequence). V lost 1 base, J lost 1 base, and 6 bases stayed unmatched. In DNA, the CDR3 is TGTGCCAGCAGCTTAGTGTTTGGGACAGGGGTCCAAGAGACCCAGTACTTC. This gives the protein CASSLVFGTGVQETQYF.

The V and J genes are TRBV19 and TRBJ1-1; 10 nucleotides align to TRBD1. The CDR3 covers 15 residues. Germline V lookup: CDR1 LNHDA, CDR2 SQIVND (reference sequence). Losses at the gene ends were 5 bases for V and 1 base for J; bases not matched to a gene: 4. The DNA for the CDR3 is TGTGCCAGTAGTGCTCGGACAGGGGGGAACACTGAAGCTTTCTTT. Translation gives CASSARTGGNTEAFF.

The rearrangement joins TRBV6-6 to TRBJ2-3, with 9 nucleotides matching TRBD2. Trimming removed 3 bases from V and 6 bases from J; junction bases left unmatched: 7. The germline V gene encodes CDR1 MNHNY and CDR2 SVGAGI (reference sequence). This CDR3 spans 15 amino acids. CDR3 amino acids: CASSYPAGGEDTQYF. The DNA of the CDR3 is TGTGCCAGCAGTTATCCGGCGGGGGGGGAGGATACGCAGTATTTT.

J is TRBJ1-5 and V is TRBV18; D is possibly TRBD1 (6 bases). This CDR3 is 12 amino acids long. The germline V and J ends were trimmed by 6 bases and 7 bases, with 10 bases remaining between them. CDR1 and CDR2 (germline): KGHSH, LQKENI. Written as DNA, the CDR3 is TGTGCCAGCTCCCAGGGGAACCAGCCCCAGCATTTT. Translated, it gives CASSQGNQPQHF.

The chain combines TRBV6-6 with TRBJ1-1; TRBD1 matches 8 bases. CDR3 length: 15 residues. V shed 6 bases and J 0 bases; nucleotides not matched to a gene: 6. Germline V lookup: CDR1 MNHNY, CDR2 SVGAGI (reference sequence). The CDR3 nucleotides read TGTGCCAGCAGCCGAAGGACAGGGCTGAACACTGAAGCTTTCTTT. This translates into CASSRRTGLNTEAFF.

The rearrangement links TRBV7-8 to TRBJ2-6; TRBD2 aligns across 10 bases. The length of the CDR3 is 18 residues. Germline V CDR1 and CDR2: SGHVS, FQNEAQ. Germline trimming cut 4 bases from V and 0 bases from J; bases unmatched to any gene: 6. CDR3 in DNA: TGTGCCAGCAGCTCTAGCGGGGGTGTGAGCTCTGGGGCCAACGTCCTGACTTTC. This encodes CASSSSGGVSSGANVLTF.

V is TRBV7-9 and J is TRBJ1-1, with D unclear. The CDR3 runs 13 residues. Germline CDR1 is SEHNR and CDR2 is FQNEAQ (reference sequence). The V end was cut by 1 base, the J end by 7 bases, with 10 bases between. For the CDR3, the DNA is TGTGCCAGCAGCTTAGAAGGTGGAGGTGAAGCTTTCTTT. It yields the protein CASSLEGGGEAFF.

This chain links TRBV5-4 with TRBJ2-1; tentative D call: TRBD2 (6 bases). This CDR3 is 13 amino acids long. The V gene's germline CDR1 is SGHNT and CDR2 YYREEE (reference sequence). The V end lost 0 bases, the J end lost 7 bases, and 8 bases lay between the germline ends. Here the CDR3 reads CASSLARGNEQFF. The CDR3 DNA follows: TGTGCCAGCAGCTTGGCCCGGGGGAATGAGCAGTTCTTC.

The chain uses TRBV29-1 and TRBJ2-1, with D possibly being TRBD2 (6 bases). Germline V gene lookup returns CDR1 SQVTM and CDR2 ANQGSEA. V shed 5 bases and J shed 7 bases, with 15 bases lying between them. The CDR3 totals 13 residues. The CDR3 DNA follows: TGCAGCGTTAATGGGATTCGGGGGAATGAGCAGTTCTTC. Translation gives CSVNGIRGNEQFF.

The V gene is TRBV7-6, the J gene TRBJ1-2; TRBD1 agrees at 7 bases. Germline V lookup: CDR1 SGHVS, CDR2 FNYEAQ. The CDR3 spans 15 residues. V was pared by 5 bases and J by 0 bases, with 6 bases of the junction left unmatched. The CDR3 DNA reads TGTGCCAGCAGCCCGAGGACAGGAGCTAACTATGGCTACACCTTC. Its protein product is CASSPRTGANYGYTF.